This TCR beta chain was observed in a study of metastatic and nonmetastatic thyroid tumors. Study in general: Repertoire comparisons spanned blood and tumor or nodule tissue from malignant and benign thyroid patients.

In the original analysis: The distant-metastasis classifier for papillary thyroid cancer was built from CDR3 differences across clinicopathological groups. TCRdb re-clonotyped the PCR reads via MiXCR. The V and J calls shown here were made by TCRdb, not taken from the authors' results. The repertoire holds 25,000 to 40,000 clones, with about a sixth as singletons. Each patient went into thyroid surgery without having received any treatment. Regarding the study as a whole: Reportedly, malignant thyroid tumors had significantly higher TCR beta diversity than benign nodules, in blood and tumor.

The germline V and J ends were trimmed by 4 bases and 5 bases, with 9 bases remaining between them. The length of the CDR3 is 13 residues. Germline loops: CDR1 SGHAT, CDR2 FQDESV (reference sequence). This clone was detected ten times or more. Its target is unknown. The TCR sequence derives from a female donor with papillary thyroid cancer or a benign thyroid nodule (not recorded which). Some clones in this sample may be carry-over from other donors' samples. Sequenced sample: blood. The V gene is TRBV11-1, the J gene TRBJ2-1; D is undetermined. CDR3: CASSSRLNNEQFF. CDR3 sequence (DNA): TGTGCCAGCAGCTCACGACTGAACAATGAGCAGTTCTTC.